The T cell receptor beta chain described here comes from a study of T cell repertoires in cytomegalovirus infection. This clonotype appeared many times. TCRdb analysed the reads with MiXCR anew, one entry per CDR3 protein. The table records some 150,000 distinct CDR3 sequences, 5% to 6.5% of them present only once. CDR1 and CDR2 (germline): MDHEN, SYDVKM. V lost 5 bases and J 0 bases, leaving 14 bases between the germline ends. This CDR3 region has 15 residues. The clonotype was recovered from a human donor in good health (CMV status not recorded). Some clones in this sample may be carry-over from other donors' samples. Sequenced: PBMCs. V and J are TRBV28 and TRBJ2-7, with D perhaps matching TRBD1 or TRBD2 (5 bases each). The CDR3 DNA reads TGTGCCAGCAGTCCCGACAGAGGGCCCTCCTACGAGCAGTACTTC. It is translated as CASSPDRGPSYEQYF.